These 28 T cell receptor beta chains were sequenced from one sample in a study of blood T cell repertoires in COVID-19 (dated by TCRdb to the early 2020s). The method behind the library was the immunoSEQ multiplex PCR assay. TCRdb carries this immuneACCESS record with in-frame sequences only. Its versions omit some clonotypes, under half of them owing to an unresolved V gene in the studies checked, with the rest unexplained. The sample table contains approximately 290,000 clones; only one count was recorded for approximately 93% of them. The top ten clones comprise approximately 2% of the sample. The material sequenced was peripheral blood. The receptors stem from a woman aged 25 to 45 with COVID-19, enrolled during active disease.

The chain has TRBV9 and TRBJ2-5; TRBD2 matches at 8 bases. The CDR3 runs 17 residues. J gave up 5 bases and V 0 bases, and 12 bases lay outside the gene matches. From germline, CDR1 is SGDLS and CDR2 YYNGEE. The CDR3 is CASSVGGAGEGHETQYF. DNA of the CDR3: TGTGCCAGCAGCGTAGGTGGAGCGGGAGAGGGGCACGAGACCCAGTACTTC.

The table lists this clone with a count of one. The chain carries TRBV10-2 and TRBJ2-3, with a tentative D call TRBD2 (7 bases). This CDR3 region has 16 residues. The V gene's germline CDR1 is WSHSY and CDR2 SAAADI. V was pared by 3 bases and J by 2 bases, with 15 bases between. This CDR3 reads CASSDRRGAVTDTQYF. The CDR3 region has the DNA TGCGCCAGCAGTGACCGCCGGGGGGCGGTCACAGATACGCAGTATTTT.

The genes are TRBV7-2 and TRBJ2-3; TRBD2 matches at 11 bases. CDR1 SGHTA and CDR2 FQGNSA come from the germline V gene. This CDR3 is 16 amino acids long. With V trimmed by 5 bases and J by 5 bases, 9 bases remained unmatched. The CDR3 nucleotides read TGTGCCAGCAGCCCATTAGCGGGAGGGCCAGTAGATACGCAGTATTTT. Amino acids: CASSPLAGGPVDTQYF. Drawing the rest from reference TRBV7-2 and TRBJ2-3, the complete variable domain is GAGVSQSPSNKVTEKGKDVELRCDPISGHTALYWYRQSLGQGLEFLIYFQGNSAPDKSGLPSDRFSAERTGGSVSTLTIQRTQQEDSAVYLCASSPLAGGPVDTQYFGPGTRLTVL.

The rearrangement links TRBV6-1 to TRBJ2-3; 15 positions agree with TRBD2. There are 17 residues in the CDR3. CDR1 MNHNS and CDR2 SASEGT come from the germline V gene. Trimming cost V 3 bases and J 2 bases; bases outside gene matches: 3. The CDR3 is CASSEGLAGGVTDTQYF. CDR3 coding DNA: TGTGCCAGCAGTGAGGGACTAGCGGGAGGCGTCACAGATACGCAGTATTTT.

The chain joins TRBV29-1 to TRBJ1-4, with a weak D call TRBD1 (5 bases). This CDR3 is 11 amino acids long. Germline V gene data show CDR1 as SQVTM and CDR2 as ANQGSEA. V lost 7 bases and J 7 bases, leaving 10 bases between the germline ends. Here the CDR3 DNA reads TGCAGCGCCAGGGAGGCTGAAAAACTGTTTTTT. Translating it yields CSAREAEKLFF.

As DNA, the CDR3 is TGCGCCAGCAGCTCCCCTACAGGGGCCTACGAGCAGTACTTC. Residues: CASSSPTGAYEQYF. The chain is built from TRBV5-1 and TRBJ2-7; the match to TRBD1 covers 7 bases. J was trimmed by 2 bases and V by 3 bases; bases with no gene match: 5. The V gene's germline CDR1 is SGHRS and CDR2 YFSETQ. The CDR3 loop spans 14 amino acids.

This chain uses TRBV27 with TRBJ1-1, with 7 bases lining up with TRBD1. CDR1 and CDR2 from the germline V gene are MNHEY and SMNVEV (reference sequence). The length of the CDR3 is 12 residues. The J segment lost 9 bases and the V segment lost 4 bases, leaving 5 bases of the junction unmatched. The CDR3 coding sequence is TGTGCCAGCAGTTCAGGGACAGTAAAAGCTTTCTTT. Protein: CASSSGTVKAFF.

This rearrangement joins TRBV4-1 to TRBJ2-7; D call uncertain. V lost 5 bases to trimming and J lost 2 bases, with 10 bases between them. The CDR3 runs 13 residues. Germline values: CDR1 MGHRA, CDR2 YSYEKL. CDR3 nucleotides: TGCGCCAGCAGCACGGGTCTCGCCTACGAGCAGTACTTC. Protein product: CASSTGLAYEQYF.

The chain combines TRBV28 with TRBJ1-5; 10 bases match TRBD1. With 4 bases clipped from V and 5 bases from J, the junction kept 11 bases outside the gene matches. The germline gives CDR1 MDHEN, CDR2 SYDVKM. The CDR3 runs to 17 residues. This chain's CDR3 is CASSSGSGQGYDQPQHF. CDR3 in DNA: TGTGCCAGCAGTTCAGGCTCGGGACAGGGGTATGATCAGCCCCAGCATTTT.

Here the CDR3 reads CASGWGQGAGTGELFF. DNA for the CDR3: TGTGCTAGTGGTTGGGGACAGGGGGCAGGGACCGGGGAGCTGTTTTTT. This rearrangement joins TRBV12-5 to TRBJ2-2, with TRBD1 identical over 12 bases. Trimming removed 4 bases from V and 5 bases from J; junction bases left unmatched: 5. This CDR3 is 16 amino acids long. Germline assignment: CDR1 LGHNT and CDR2 FRNRAP.

CDR3 bases: TGTGCCAGCACCCTAAATGGTGTAGCTAACTATGGCTACACCTTC. Protein product: CASTLNGVANYGYTF. The chain joins TRBV27 to TRBJ1-2; no definite D call. Germline values: CDR1 MNHEY, CDR2 SMNVEV (reference sequence). The CDR3 has 15 residues. With 7 bases removed from V and 0 bases from J, the gap between germline ends came to 15 bases.

The V call is TRBV27, the J call TRBJ2-7, with D possibly matching TRBD1 (5 bases). This CDR3 region has 14 residues. Germline-derived CDR1 and CDR2 are MNHEY and SMNVEV (reference sequence). V was clipped by 4 bases and J by 3 bases, with 13 bases between them. CDR3 region: CASSSGQGVYEQYF. As DNA, the CDR3 is TGTGCCAGCAGTTCCGGTCAGGGTGTCTACGAGCAGTACTTC.

The V call is TRBV5-6, the J call TRBJ1-3; TRBD1 is a possible D gene (5 bases). Germline lookup yields CDR1 SGHDT and CDR2 YYEEEE. The CDR3 length is 16 residues. Trimming removed 1 base from V and 7 bases from J, with 18 bases in between. CDR3 coding DNA: TGTGCCAGCAGCTTGCCCCCAGGGAAAAACCCGAACACCATATATTTT. Its protein is CASSLPPGKNPNTIYF. Complete variable domain (other parts from reference TRBV5-6 and TRBJ1-3): DAGVTQSPTHLIKTRGQQVTLRCSPKSGHDTVSWYQQALGQGPQFIFQYYEEEERQRGNFPDRFSGHQFPNYSSELNVNALLLGDSALYLCASSLPPGKNPNTIYFGEGSWLTVV.

This sequence joins TRBV3-1 (or the pseudogene TRBV3-2) and TRBJ1-2; TRBD1 matches at 8 bases. V shed 2 bases and J 4 bases; nucleotides not matched to a gene: 6. The CDR3 is made up of 15 amino acids. In germline, CDR1 is LGHDT, CDR2 YNNKEL (reference sequence). The CDR3 DNA reads TGTGCCAGCAGCCAACAGGACAGGGTCGGCTATGGCTACACCTTC. Translation gives CASSQQDRVGYGYTF.

CDR3 sequence: CASSLRQGGTGELFF. In nucleotides, the CDR3 is TGTGCCAGCAGCTTACGTCAGGGAGGAACCGGGGAGCTGTTTTTT. The chain carries TRBV7-3 and TRBJ2-2; weak D call: TRBD2 (6 bases). V was clipped by 2 bases and J by 5 bases, with 12 bases between them. The CDR3 totals 15 residues. Germline lookup yields CDR1 SGHTA and CDR2 FQGTGA. The entire variable domain, with the rest obtained from reference TRBV7-3 and TRBJ2-2, is as follows: GAGVSQTPSNKVTEKGKYVELRCDPISGHTALYWYRQSLGQGPEFLIYFQGTGAADDSGLPNDRFFAVRPEGSVSTLKIQRTERGDSAVYLCASSLRQGGTGELFFGEGSRLTVL.

The genes are TRBV9 and TRBJ1-1, with TRBD1 matching over 8 bases. The J segment lost 4 bases and the V segment lost 2 bases, leaving 13 bases of the junction unmatched. The CDR3 extends over 17 amino acids. Germline V CDR1 and CDR2: SGDLS, YYNGEE. The CDR3 DNA follows: TGTGCCAGCAGCGTTGCCCCCCAGACAGGGGCTGGCACTGAAGCTTTCTTT. Residues: CASSVAPQTGAGTEAFF.

The genes are TRBV18 and TRBJ1-2; D not resolved. Looked up from germline, CDR1 is KGHSH and CDR2 is LQKENI. This CDR3 is built from 14 residues. V was pared by 3 bases and J by 2 bases, with 10 bases between. The DNA of the CDR3 is TGTGCCAGCTCACCGGAGGGAGGGAACTATGGCTACACCTTC. Translation: CASSPEGGNYGYTF.

The CDR3 nucleotides are TGTGCCATCACTGGAGCGGGAGGTGGCAATGAGCAGTTCTTC. Protein: CAITGAGGGNEQFF. This rearrangement joins TRBV10-3 to TRBJ2-1, with 9 bases that match TRBD2. Germline V gene data show CDR1 as ENHRY and CDR2 as SYGVKD. V was clipped by 7 bases and J by 6 bases; unmatched bases: 7. The CDR3 length is 14 residues.

The chain recombines TRBV5-1 with TRBJ1-2, with D maybe TRBD1 (5 bases). The CDR3 totals 14 residues. Trimming pared 0 bases from V and 7 bases from J, leaving 13 bases between. Germline V CDR1 and CDR2: SGHRS, YFSETQ. Here the CDR3 DNA reads TGCGCCAGCAGCTTGGAGGCGGGGGAGGGTGGCTACACCTTC. Translated, it gives CASSLEAGEGGYTF.

This clone was observed a few times. The chain is built from TRBV28 and TRBJ2-2; D is ambiguous. Germline V gives CDR1 MDHEN, CDR2 SYDVKM. V lost 2 bases and J 0 bases, leaving 7 bases between the germline ends. CDR3 length equals 15 residues. In DNA, the CDR3 is TGTGCCAGCAGTTTACCCCAAACGAACACCGGGGAGCTGTTTTTT. It yields the protein CASSLPQTNTGELFF.

This clone has just one count. This same CDR3 is encoded by further DNA sequences in the sample. The rearrangement joins TRBV9 to TRBJ1-1; possibly TRBD1 for D (6 bases). Trimming pared 4 bases from V and 1 base from J, leaving 8 bases between. Looked up from germline, CDR1 is SGDLS and CDR2 is YYNGEE. The CDR3 is made up of 13 amino acids. The CDR3: CASSPRGNTEAFF. CDR3 coding DNA: TGTGCCAGCAGCCCCAGGGGGAACACTGAAGCTTTCTTT.

The chain recombines TRBV30 with TRBJ2-1; the D gene is possibly TRBD1 (6 bases). The germline V and J ends were trimmed by 8 bases and 7 bases, with 18 bases remaining between them. CDR1 GTSNPN and CDR2 SVGIG come from the germline V gene (reference sequence). This CDR3 is built from 13 residues. The CDR3 here is CAGGPDRGNEQFF. CDR3 coding DNA: TGTGCCGGGGGACCTGATAGGGGGAATGAGCAGTTCTTC.

The chain employs TRBV11-2 and TRBJ2-5; D uncertain. Germline assignment: CDR1 SGHAT and CDR2 FQNNGV. The CDR3 contains 14 residues. With 0 bases removed from V and 6 bases from J, the gap between germline ends came to 11 bases. The CDR3 region is CASSLDELRQTQYF. CDR3 DNA sequence: TGTGCCAGCAGCTTAGACGAGTTGCGGCAGACCCAGTACTTC.

The gene calls are TRBV10-2 and TRBJ2-1, with D tentatively TRBD1 (7 bases). Germline CDR1 and CDR2: WSHSY and SAAADI. Trimming cost V 5 bases and J 5 bases, with 13 bases left between them. This CDR3 is 14 amino acids long. The CDR3 DNA reads as TGCGCCAGCAGTTTGGAGGGGGCGCACAATGAGCAGTTCTTC. Protein product: CASSLEGAHNEQFF.

This clone was observed once. The chain has TRBV6-4 and TRBJ1-2; unclear D gene. The CDR3 extends over 15 amino acids. The V gene lost 0 bases and the J gene lost 4 bases, with 12 bases spanning the gap. CDR1 is MRHNA and CDR2 is SNTAGT in the germline V gene. The CDR3 DNA reads as TGTGCCAGCAGTGACTCGAAGGGTGGGAGCTATGGCTACACCTTC. Translating it yields CASSDSKGGSYGYTF.

V and J are TRBV11-2 and TRBJ1-4; 10 positions agree with TRBD1. Trimming removed 5 bases from V and 4 bases from J; junction bases left unmatched: 4. This CDR3 region has 15 residues. The germline CDR1 and CDR2 sequences are SGHAT and FQNNGV. In DNA form, the CDR3 reads TGTGCCAGCAGCGCTAGGGACAGGGGTAATGAAAAACTGTTTTTT. This sequence encodes CASSARDRGNEKLFF.

The genes are TRBV10-3 and TRBJ1-5; D perhaps matches TRBD1 (5 bases). Trimming removed 3 bases from V and 0 bases from J, with 12 bases in between. Germline CDR1 reads ENHRY; CDR2 reads SYGVKD. The CDR3 contains 16 residues. This CDR3 reads CAISEGVSPSNQPQHF. CDR3 coding DNA: TGTGCCATCAGTGAAGGGGTTTCACCTAGCAATCAGCCCCAGCATTTT.

The chain has TRBV5-5 and TRBJ1-1; 9 bases align to TRBD1. Germline V lookup: CDR1 SGHKS, CDR2 YYEKEE (reference sequence). The CDR3 length is 14 residues. V lost 4 bases to trimming and J lost 8 bases; unmatched junction nucleotides: 9. DNA of the CDR3: TGTGCCAGCAGCCTCTCCGGGACAGGGAACGAAGCTTTCTTT. This sequence encodes CASSLSGTGNEAFF.